This T cell receptor (beta chain) comes out of a study of lymphopenia after photon versus proton radiotherapy. Here immunoSEQ multiplex PCR was the method, and the copy in TCRdb shows in-frame clones only, minus some. The sample holds around 63,000 clones; more than 75% are singletons and the top ten take roughly 2.3%. The germline V gene encodes CDR1 SEHNR and CDR2 FQNEAQ (reference sequence). Losses at the gene ends were 5 bases for V and 2 bases for J; bases not matched to a gene: 11. There are 16 residues in the CDR3. The chain combines TRBV7-9 with TRBJ2-7; 8 bases line up with TRBD2. The sequence came from a man aged 40-50 years with gastric cancer. The sample in question was peripheral blood, obtained from a patient treated with photon-based radiotherapy. CDR3 sequence: CASSPIRAGGPYEQYF. The CDR3 nucleotides are TGTGCCAGCAGCCCCATCCGCGCGGGGGGACCCTACGAGCAGTACTTC.